This T cell receptor (beta chain) was recorded in a study of shared clonotypes between healthy human individuals. Study details: Plates per donor: three CD4 naive, three CD4 memory, two CD8 naive, one CD8 memory.

V was trimmed by 6 bases and J by 0 bases, leaving 11 bases between them. The CDR3 loop spans 14 amino acids. Germline CDR1 SNHLY, CDR2 FYNNEI. Profiling relied on immunoSEQ multiplex PCR, and the TCRdb table lists in-frame clones only, not all of them. The sample shows about 2.5 million clones, around 93% of them seen only once. This clone was recorded only once. The clonotype was recovered from a man between 18 and 29 years old in good health. Some clones in this sample may be carry-over from other donors' samples. Source material: naive CD4+ T cells from PBMCs. The subset denotes: CD45RA+ positively selected. The genes are TRBV2 and TRBJ1-2; D is ambiguous. CDR3 in amino acids: CASSVGVANYGYTF. The CDR3 DNA is TGTGCCAGCAGCGTGGGAGTGGCTAACTATGGCTACACCTTC.